The sequence of this TCR beta chain was determined in a study of blood T cells in healthy people across ages. A J-beta primer mix and a sample-barcoded 5' primer were used in a second PCR of about 6 to 12 cycles. TCRdb ran MiXCR on the 5' RACE reads and lists one entry per CDR3 protein. The sample records more than 1.4 million distinct CDR3 sequences, about 40% being singletons. The CDR3 totals 15 residues. Trimming took 6 bases from V and 7 from J; bases not matched to a gene: 11. Only a few counts were recorded for this clonotype. The sample was blood. The clonotype originates from a woman under 30 in good health. The chain couples TRBV12-3 or TRBV12-4 to TRBJ1-2, with TRBD1 matching over 10 bases. DNA of the CDR3: TGTGCCAGCAGCACCCGAGACAGGGGGCAAACTGGCTACACCTTC. Amino acids: CASSTRDRGQTGYTF.